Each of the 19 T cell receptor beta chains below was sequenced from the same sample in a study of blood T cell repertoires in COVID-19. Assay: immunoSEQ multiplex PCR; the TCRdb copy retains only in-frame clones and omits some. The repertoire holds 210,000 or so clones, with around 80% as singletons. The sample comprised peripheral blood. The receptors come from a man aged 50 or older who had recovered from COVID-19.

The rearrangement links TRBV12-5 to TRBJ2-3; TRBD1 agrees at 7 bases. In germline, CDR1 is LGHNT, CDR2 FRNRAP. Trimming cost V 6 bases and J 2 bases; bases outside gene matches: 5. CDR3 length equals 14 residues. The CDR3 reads CASGRDSNTDTQYF. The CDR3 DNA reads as TGTGCTAGTGGCAGGGACAGCAACACAGATACGCAGTATTTT. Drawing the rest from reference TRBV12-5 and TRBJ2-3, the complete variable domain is DARVTQTPRHKVTEMGQEVTMRCQPILGHNTVFWYRQTMMQGLELLAYFRNRAPLDDSGMPKDRFSAEMPDATLATLKIQPSEPRDSAVYFCASGRDSNTDTQYFGPGTRLTVL.

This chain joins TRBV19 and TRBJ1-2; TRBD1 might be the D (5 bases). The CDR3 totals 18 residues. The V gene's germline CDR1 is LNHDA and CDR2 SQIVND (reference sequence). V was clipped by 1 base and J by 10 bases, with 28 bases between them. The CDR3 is CASSIVGQGSSLTRVYTF. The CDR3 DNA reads TGTGCCAGTAGTATAGTGGGTCAGGGATCTTCCCTTACACGCGTCTACACCTTC. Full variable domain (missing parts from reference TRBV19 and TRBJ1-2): DGGITQSPKYLFRKEGQNVTLSCEQNLNHDAMYWYRQDPGQGLRLIYYSQIVNDFQKGDIAEGYSVSREKKESFPLTVTSAQKNPTAFYLCASSIVGQGSSLTRVYTFGSGTRLTVV.

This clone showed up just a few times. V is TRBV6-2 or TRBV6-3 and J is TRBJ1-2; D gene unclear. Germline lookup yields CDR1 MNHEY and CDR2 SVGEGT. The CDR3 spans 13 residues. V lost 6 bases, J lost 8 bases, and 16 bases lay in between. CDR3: CASSTGIIIGYTF. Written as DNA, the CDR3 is TGTGCCAGCAGCACGGGGATAATCATCGGCTACACCTTC.

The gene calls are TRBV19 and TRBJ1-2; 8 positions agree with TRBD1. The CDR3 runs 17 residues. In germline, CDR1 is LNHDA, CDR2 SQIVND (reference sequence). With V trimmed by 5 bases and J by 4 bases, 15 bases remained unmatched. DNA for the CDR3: TGTGCCAGTAGTCCCCAGATCTGGACAGGGTCCCCCTATGGCTACACCTTC. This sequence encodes CASSPQIWTGSPYGYTF. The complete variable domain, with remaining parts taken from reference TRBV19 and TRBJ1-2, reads DGGITQSPKYLFRKEGQNVTLSCEQNLNHDAMYWYRQDPGQGLRLIYYSQIVNDFQKGDIAEGYSVSREKKESFPLTVTSAQKNPTAFYLCASSPQIWTGSPYGYTFGSGTRLTVV.

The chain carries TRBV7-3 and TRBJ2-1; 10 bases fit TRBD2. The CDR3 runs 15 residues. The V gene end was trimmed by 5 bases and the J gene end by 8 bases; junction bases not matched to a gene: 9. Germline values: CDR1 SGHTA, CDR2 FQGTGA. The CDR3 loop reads CASSLFLAGVDEQFF. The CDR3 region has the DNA TGTGCCAGCAGCCTTTTCCTAGCGGGAGTGGATGAGCAGTTCTTC.

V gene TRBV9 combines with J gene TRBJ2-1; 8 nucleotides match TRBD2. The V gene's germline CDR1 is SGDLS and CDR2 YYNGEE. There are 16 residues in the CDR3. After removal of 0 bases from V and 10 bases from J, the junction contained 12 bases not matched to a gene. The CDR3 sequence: CASSVGWGTRDPEQFF. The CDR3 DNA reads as TGTGCCAGCAGCGTAGGATGGGGGACTAGGGACCCCGAGCAGTTCTTC.

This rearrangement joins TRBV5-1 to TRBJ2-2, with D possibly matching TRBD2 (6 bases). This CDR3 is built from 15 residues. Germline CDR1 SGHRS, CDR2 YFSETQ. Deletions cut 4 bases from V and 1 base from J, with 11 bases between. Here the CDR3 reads CASSPGLLNTGELFF. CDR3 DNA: TGCGCCAGCAGCCCGGGACTGCTGAACACCGGGGAGCTGTTTTTT.

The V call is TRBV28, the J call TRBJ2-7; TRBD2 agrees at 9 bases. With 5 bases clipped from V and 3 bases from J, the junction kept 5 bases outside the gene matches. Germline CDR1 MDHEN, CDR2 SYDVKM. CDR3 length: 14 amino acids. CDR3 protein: CASSVLAGNYEQYF. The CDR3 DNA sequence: TGTGCCAGCAGTGTGCTAGCGGGGAACTACGAGCAGTACTTC.

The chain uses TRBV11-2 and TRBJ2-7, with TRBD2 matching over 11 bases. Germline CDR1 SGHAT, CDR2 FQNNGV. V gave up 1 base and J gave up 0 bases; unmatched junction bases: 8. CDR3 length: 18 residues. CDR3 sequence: CASSLGYGTSGISYEQYF. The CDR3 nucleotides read TGTGCCAGCAGCTTAGGTTACGGGACTAGCGGAATCTCCTACGAGCAGTACTTC.

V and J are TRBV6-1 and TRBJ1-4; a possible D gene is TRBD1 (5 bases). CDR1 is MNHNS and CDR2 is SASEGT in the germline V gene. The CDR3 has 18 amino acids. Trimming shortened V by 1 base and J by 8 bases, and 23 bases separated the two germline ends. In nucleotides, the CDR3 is TGTGCCAGCAGTGAAGGGATTTTTCCGGGACTATCGGCGGAAAAACTGTTTTTT. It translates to CASSEGIFPGLSAEKLFF.

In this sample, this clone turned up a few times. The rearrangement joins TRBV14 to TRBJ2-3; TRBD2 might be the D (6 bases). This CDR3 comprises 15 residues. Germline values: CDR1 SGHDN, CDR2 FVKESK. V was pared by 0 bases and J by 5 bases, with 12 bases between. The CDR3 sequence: CASSQDLPSEDTQYF. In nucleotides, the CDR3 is TGTGCCAGCAGCCAAGATCTGCCTAGCGAAGATACGCAGTATTTT.

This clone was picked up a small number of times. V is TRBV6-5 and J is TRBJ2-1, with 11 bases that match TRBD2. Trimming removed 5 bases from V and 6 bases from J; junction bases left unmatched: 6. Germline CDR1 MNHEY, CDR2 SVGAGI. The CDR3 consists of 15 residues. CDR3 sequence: CASSPRGTSGNEQFF. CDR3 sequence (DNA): TGTGCCAGCAGTCCCCGAGGGACTAGCGGCAATGAGCAGTTCTTC.

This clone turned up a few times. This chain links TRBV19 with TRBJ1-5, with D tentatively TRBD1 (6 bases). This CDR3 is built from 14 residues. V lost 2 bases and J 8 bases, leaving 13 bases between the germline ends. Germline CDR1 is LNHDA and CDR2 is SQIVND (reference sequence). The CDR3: CASSIRAGAEPQHF. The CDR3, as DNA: TGTGCCAGTAGTATACGGGCAGGGGCTGAGCCCCAGCATTTT.

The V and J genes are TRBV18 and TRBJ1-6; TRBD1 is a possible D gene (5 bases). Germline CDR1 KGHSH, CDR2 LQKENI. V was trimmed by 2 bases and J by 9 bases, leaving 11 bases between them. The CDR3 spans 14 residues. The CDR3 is CASSPEGAFSPLHF. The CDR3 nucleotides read TGTGCCAGCTCACCAGAAGGGGCGTTTTCACCCCTCCACTTT.

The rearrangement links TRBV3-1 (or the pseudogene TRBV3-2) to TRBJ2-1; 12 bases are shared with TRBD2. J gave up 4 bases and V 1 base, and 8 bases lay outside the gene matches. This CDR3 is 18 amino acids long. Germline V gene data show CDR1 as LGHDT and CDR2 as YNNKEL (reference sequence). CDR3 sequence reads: CASSQVGLAGRVYNEQFF. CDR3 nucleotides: TGTGCCAGCAGCCAAGTCGGACTAGCGGGGAGAGTGTACAATGAGCAGTTCTTC.

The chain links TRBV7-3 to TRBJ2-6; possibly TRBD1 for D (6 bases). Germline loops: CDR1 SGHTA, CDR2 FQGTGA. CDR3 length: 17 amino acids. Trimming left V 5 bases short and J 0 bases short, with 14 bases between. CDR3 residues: CASSPGQLSSGANVLTF. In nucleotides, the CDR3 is TGTGCCAGCAGCCCCGGACAGTTGAGCTCTGGGGCCAACGTCCTGACTTTC.

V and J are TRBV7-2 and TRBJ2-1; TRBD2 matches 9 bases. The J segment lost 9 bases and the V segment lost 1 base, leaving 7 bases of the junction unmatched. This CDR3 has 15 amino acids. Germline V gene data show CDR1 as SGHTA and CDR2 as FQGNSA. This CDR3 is CASSLGLAGYGEQFF. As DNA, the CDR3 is TGTGCCAGCAGCTTAGGTCTAGCGGGATACGGTGAGCAGTTCTTC.

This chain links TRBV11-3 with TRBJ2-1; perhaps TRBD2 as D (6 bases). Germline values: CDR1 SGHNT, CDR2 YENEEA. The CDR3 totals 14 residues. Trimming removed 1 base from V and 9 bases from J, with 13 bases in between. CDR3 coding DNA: TGTGCCAGCAGCTTAGGGGACTCCCGGCCTGAGCAGTTCTTC. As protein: CASSLGDSRPEQFF.

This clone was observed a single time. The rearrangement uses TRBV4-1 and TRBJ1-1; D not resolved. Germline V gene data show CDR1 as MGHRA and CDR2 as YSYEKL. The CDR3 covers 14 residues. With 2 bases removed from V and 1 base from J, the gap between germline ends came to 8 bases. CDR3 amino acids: CASSQLTTNTEAFF. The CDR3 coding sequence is TGCGCCAGCAGCCAACTTACTACGAACACTGAAGCTTTCTTT.